This entry is about one TCR beta chain. Its specific antigen is unknown. No base quality values were provided; no much bigger clone lies one nucleotide off. The sample comes from a study of identifying expanded T cells in peripheral blood (dated by TCRdb to between 2018 and 2020). For context, the study as a whole: Separate aliquots of the same genomic DNA pool were sequenced to produce technical replicates, and four replicates were compared in pairs. Paper-wide results and their limitations: The authors expected biological variance in healthy repertoires might increase further over much longer intervals such as months to years. Across all healthy-donor time intervals, the beta-binomial model significantly cut both the number of clones called differentially abundant and the false-positive rate. For all healthy donors, the variance in clone template counts between approximately 2-week samples rose significantly as total template count increased. Between technical replicates the binomial model flagged approximately 1.2 differentially abundant clones, whereas over around 2 weeks the binomial model flagged about 15 and over roughly four weeks 19 to 20.

For CDR1 and CDR2, the germline V gene (reference sequence) lists LNHDA and SQIVND. Reading from cysteine to phenylalanine, the CDR3 counts 15 amino acids. Of all the DNA, just the CDR3 is kept, 45 bases in frame from base 1. V loses 2 bases, J loses 10 bases, and the germline ends lie 19 bases apart. The immunoSEQ Assay, which uses bias-controlled multiplex PCR amplification of genomic DNA, was used to profile TCRbeta CDR3 regions. On the authors' methods: The absolute abundance of each unique TCRbeta CDR3 region was quantified after sequences were collapsed and filtered. Differential abundance was assessed using a binomial (Fisher-equivalent) model and a beta-binomial model in which time-dependent variance fitted from healthy donors was added. Any clone with fewer than 5 combined templates was excluded, and a clone was called differentially abundant if its Benjamini-Hochberg FDR was below 0.01. Using the form v = (b*log(k)+a)^2, the beta-binomial variance was modeled as a function of the total template count across the two samples. TCRdb holds this immuneACCESS table with in-frame rearrangements only. Some clones are missing; in checked studies, unresolved V genes explain under half, and the rest has no known cause. V and J calls and clone size are given by that table; D and trimming were obtained from the DNA. The sample data list around 95,000 clones, and around 90% of these were observed just once. The ten largest clones take up 4.5% to 6.5% of the sample.

No immune events, such as infections, were documented for the healthy donors during the collection period. Healthy-donor blood repertoires served as a training cohort to calibrate time-dependent variance in a beta-binomial model of T-cell clone differential abundance. The training cohort comprised approximately 10 healthy donors, 3 female and 7 male. An age range of about 29 to 65 years, with an average of about 45 years, was recorded for the donors. Whole blood from each healthy donor was obtained from a commercial supplier and was collected at three time points approximately 13 days apart. Genomic DNA was extracted from unsorted whole blood for immunosequencing.

This receptor chain uses TRBV19 and TRBJ2-3; the D gene cannot be resolved reliably. This TCR came from a person aged 18-69 years in good health. The sequencing sample was made of blood. CDR3 region: CASSIIAQASMAQYF. The DNA reads as follows: TGTGCCAGTAGTATAATAGCCCAGGCAAGTATGGCGCAGTATTTT.